These 29 T cell receptor beta chains share one sample of origin, sequenced in a study of T cells after yellow fever vaccination. MiXCR, run by TCRdb on the 5' RACE reads, gives a single entry per CDR3 protein. The sample yields roughly 96,000 distinct CDR3 sequences, approximately 9% seen once. Sequences were derived from CD8+ T cells not binding an NS4B(214-222) dextramer, sorted from PBMCs, sampled less than 16 days after the first yellow fever vaccination. The receptors stem from a man aged 18 to 35 who received the YFV17D yellow fever vaccine.

Only a few counts were recorded for this clonotype. The chain couples TRBV14 to TRBJ2-1, with TRBD2 matching over 9 bases. V lost 5 bases to trimming and J lost 4 bases; unmatched junction nucleotides: 9. The germline V gene encodes CDR1 SGHDN and CDR2 FVKESK. The CDR3 consists of 16 residues. CDR3 DNA sequence: TGTGCCAGCAGCACCTGGGCTAGCGGGGCTTACAATGAGCAGTTCTTC. This translates into CASSTWASGAYNEQFF.

Many counts were recorded for this clonotype. V and J are TRBV12-3 or TRBV12-4 and TRBJ1-2; D call uncertain. Trimming shortened V by 5 bases and J by 2 bases, and 12 bases separated the two germline ends. The CDR3 has 14 amino acids. The CDR3 region is CASSRPHGNYGYTF. CDR3 nucleotides: TGTGCCAGCAGTCGGCCCCACGGGAACTATGGCTACACCTTC.

This chain links TRBV6-2 or TRBV6-3 with TRBJ2-1; D possibly corresponds to TRBD2 (5 bases). Germline loops: CDR1 MNHEY, CDR2 SVGEGT. Trimming shortened V by 4 bases and J by 9 bases, and 7 bases separated the two germline ends. The CDR3 covers 11 residues. The CDR3: CASSFEGEQFF. In nucleotides, the CDR3 is TGTGCCAGCAGTTTTGAGGGTGAGCAGTTCTTC.

The chain links TRBV4-1 to TRBJ2-1; D not resolved. Germline CDR1 MGHRA, CDR2 YSYEKL. The CDR3 contains 14 residues. V was pared by 6 bases and J by 5 bases, with 14 bases between. CDR3 sequence: CASSPLPGNNEQFF. The CDR3 DNA sequence: TGCGCCAGCAGTCCCCTCCCTGGGAACAATGAGCAGTTCTTC.

This clonotype occurred a few times. J is TRBJ2-7 and V is TRBV5-4; D is perhaps TRBD1 (5 bases). V gave up 4 bases and J gave up 4 bases, with 12 bases separating them. The CDR3 contains 13 residues. Germline V gene data show CDR1 as SGHNT and CDR2 as YYREEE (reference sequence). CDR3 bases: TGTGCCAGCAGCAACGGACACGAATACGAGCAGTACTTC. This gives the protein CASSNGHEYEQYF.

CDR3 coding DNA: TGTGCCAGCAGCCCCGGGGGCGCCTACGAGCAGTACGTC. As protein: CASSPGGAYEQYV. V usage is TRBV11-2 and J usage is TRBJ2-7, with D perhaps matching TRBD1 or TRBD2 (6 bases each). The germline V gene encodes CDR1 SGHAT and CDR2 FQNNGV. Trimming stripped 5 bases from V and 2 bases from J, with 10 bases between. There are 13 residues in the CDR3.

Ten or more counts support this clonotype. The V call is TRBV7-2, the J call TRBJ2-3; D may be TRBD1 (5 bases). The CDR3 is 15 amino acids. Trimming removed 3 bases from V and 1 base from J, with 11 bases in between. In germline, CDR1 is SGHTA, CDR2 FQGNSA. The CDR3 coding sequence is TGTGCCAGCAGCTTCGTAGGGGCCGGCACAGATACGCAGTATTTT. Encoded protein: CASSFVGAGTDTQYF.

The chain couples TRBV7-2 to TRBJ1-2; 10 bases are a match to TRBD1. After removal of 6 bases from V and 5 bases from J, the junction contained 6 bases not matched to a gene. CDR3 size: 14 residues. The germline gives CDR1 SGHTA, CDR2 FQGNSA. Written as DNA, the CDR3 is TGTGCCAGCAGTCAGACAGGGGGCTGGTATGGCTACACCTTC. Its protein product is CASSQTGGWYGYTF.

This clonotype was observed a handful of times. The chain has TRBV6-5 and TRBJ2-1, with TRBD1 matching 9 bases. Losses at the gene ends were 0 bases for V and 9 bases for J; bases not matched to a gene: 9. Germline CDR1 reads MNHEY; CDR2 reads SVGAGI. This CDR3 spans 16 amino acids. The CDR3 protein is CASSYSLGDRVTEQFF. In DNA form, the CDR3 reads TGTGCCAGCAGTTACTCATTAGGGGACAGGGTAACTGAGCAGTTCTTC.

The chain has TRBV12-3 or TRBV12-4 and TRBJ2-1, with a tentative D call TRBD2 (5 bases). The CDR3 spans 14 residues. V lost 2 bases and J 8 bases, leaving 13 bases between the germline ends. CDR3 loop: CASSLLGSGDEQFF. DNA of the CDR3: TGTGCCAGCAGTTTACTAGGGTCCGGGGATGAGCAGTTCTTC.

This clonotype occurred a few times. V gene TRBV7-9 combines with J gene TRBJ2-3; D is possibly TRBD1 (5 bases). Germline V gene data show CDR1 as SEHNR and CDR2 as FQNEAQ (reference sequence). The CDR3 runs 12 residues. V was pared by 6 bases and J by 3 bases, with 7 bases between. The CDR3, as DNA: TGTGCCAGCAGACCAGGGACAGATACGCAGTATTTT. It encodes CASRPGTDTQYF.

The chain recombines TRBV7-2 with TRBJ2-6; D gene ambiguous. Germline loops: CDR1 SGHTA, CDR2 FQGNSA. This CDR3 has 14 residues. The germline V and J ends were trimmed by 7 bases and 0 bases, with 7 bases remaining between them. The CDR3 DNA is TGTGCCAGCACCCACCTCTCTGGGGCCAACGTCCTGACTTTC. Translation gives CASTHLSGANVLTF.

This clonotype was found a few times. The chain's CDR3 is CASSLFLRSNEQFF. Here the CDR3 DNA reads TGTGCCAGCAGCTTGTTTCTGCGGTCCAATGAGCAGTTCTTC. The chain combines TRBV5-4 with TRBJ2-1; D uncertain. The germline gives CDR1 SGHNT, CDR2 YYREEE (reference sequence). The CDR3 consists of 14 residues. The ends were cut back, 1 base at V and 6 bases at J, with 11 bases in the middle.

This chain joins TRBV3-1 and TRBJ2-7, with D possibly being TRBD2 (5 bases). In germline, CDR1 is LGHDT, CDR2 YNNKEL (reference sequence). V gave up 6 bases and J gave up 3 bases, with 12 bases separating them. The length of the CDR3 is 13 residues. The CDR3 here is CASRSLGDYEQYF. Here the CDR3 DNA reads TGTGCCAGCAGGTCGCTCGGGGACTACGAGCAGTACTTC.

The sample holds a few counts of this clonotype. This chain links TRBV6-6 with TRBJ2-7; D ambiguous. CDR3 length: 12 amino acids. CDR1 is MNHNY and CDR2 is SVGAGI in the germline V gene (reference sequence). Trimming removed 8 bases from V and 1 base from J, with 9 bases in between. CDR3 in amino acids: CASGWGSYEQYV. CDR3 nucleotides: TGTGCCAGCGGTTGGGGATCCTACGAGCAGTACGTC.

The V call is TRBV7-9, the J call TRBJ2-5, with a weak D call TRBD1 (6 bases). Trimming shortened V by 5 bases and J by 4 bases, and 20 bases separated the two germline ends. Germline assignment: CDR1 SEHNR and CDR2 FQNEAQ (reference sequence). The CDR3 is 16 residues long. CDR3 sequence (DNA): TGTGCCAGCAGCGCACTACCTACCGGGACAACAGAGACCCAGTACTTC. It yields the protein CASSALPTGTTETQYF. The whole variable domain, filled in from reference TRBV7-9 and TRBJ2-5, reads DTGVSQNPRHKITKRGQNVTFRCDPISEHNRLYWYRQTLGQGPEFLTYFQNEAQLEKSRLLSDRFSAERPKGSFSTLEIQRTEQGDSAMYLCASSALPTGTTETQYFGPGTRLLVL.

This clonotype has just a few counts. The DNA of the CDR3 is TGTGCCAGCAGTTGGACTAGCGGTAATACGCAGTATTTT. Translating gives CASSWTSGNTQYF. The chain couples TRBV7-9 to TRBJ2-3; TRBD2 agrees at 10 bases. The J segment lost 7 bases and the V segment lost 6 bases, leaving 4 bases of the junction unmatched. This CDR3 comprises 13 residues. The V gene's germline CDR1 is SEHNR and CDR2 FQNEAQ (reference sequence).

This clonotype was found a few times. The chain employs TRBV27 and TRBJ2-1, with unresolved D. This CDR3 comprises 15 residues. The V gene's germline CDR1 is MNHEY and CDR2 SMNVEV (reference sequence). V lost 2 bases and J 0 bases, leaving 8 bases between the germline ends. The CDR3 DNA is TGTGCCAGCAGTTTAAGGAAGAGCTCCTACAATGAGCAGTTCTTC. Translation gives CASSLRKSSYNEQFF.

This clonotype was found a few times. V is TRBV27 and J is TRBJ1-5; the match to TRBD1 covers 8 bases. The germline V gene encodes CDR1 MNHEY and CDR2 SMNVEV (reference sequence). The ends lost 8 bases at V and 3 bases at J; junction bases unmatched: 6. The CDR3 contains 14 residues. The CDR3: CASWTGRVNQPQHF. The DNA for the CDR3 is TGTGCCAGCTGGACAGGGAGGGTCAATCAGCCCCAGCATTTT.

The chain has TRBV27 and TRBJ1-1, with 7 bases fitting TRBD1. Germline V gene data show CDR1 as MNHEY and CDR2 as SMNVEV (reference sequence). CDR3 size: 13 residues. With 0 bases clipped from V and 7 bases from J, the junction kept 2 bases outside the gene matches. The CDR3 nucleotides are TGTGCCAGCAGTTTATCCAGGGGGAGTGAAGCTTTCTTT. Translated, it gives CASSLSRGSEAFF.

The gene calls are TRBV20-1 and TRBJ1-6; tentatively, D is TRBD1 (5 bases). The CDR3 has 15 residues. Germline V CDR1 and CDR2: DFQATT, SNEGSKA (reference sequence). Trimming shortened V by 0 bases and J by 9 bases, and 15 bases separated the two germline ends. CDR3 region: CSARDRRGDTSPLHF. CDR3 nucleotides: TGCAGTGCTAGAGATCGGAGAGGGGATACTTCACCCCTCCACTTT.

The chain combines TRBV11-2 with TRBJ2-7; 16 bases align to TRBD2. With 3 bases clipped from V and 5 bases from J, the junction kept 7 bases outside the gene matches. The germline CDR1 and CDR2 sequences are SGHAT and FQNNGV. This CDR3 is built from 17 residues. CDR3 bases: TGTGCCAGCAGCTTGGGACTAGCGGGGGGGCCGGCGAACGAGCAGTACTTC. Translation gives CASSLGLAGGPANEQYF.

The gene calls are TRBV2 and TRBJ2-1, with unresolved D. V shed 6 bases and J shed 7 bases, with 7 bases lying between them. Germline V gene sequence: CDR1 SNHLY, CDR2 FYNNEI. This CDR3 has 11 residues. The CDR3 DNA follows: TGTGCCAGCAGGTCTGTTAATGAGCAGTTCTTC. Its protein product is CASRSVNEQFF.

This clonotype was seen more than once but under ten times. This chain uses TRBV5-1 with TRBJ2-2, with D possibly matching TRBD1 (6 bases). Per the germline V gene, CDR1 is SGHRS and CDR2 is YFSETQ. Trimming shortened V by 1 base and J by 1 base, and 8 bases separated the two germline ends. The CDR3 consists of 15 residues. The CDR3 DNA reads TGCGCCAGCAGCTTGAGACAGGAGAACACCGGGGAGCTGTTTTTT. Protein sequence: CASSLRQENTGELFF.

This clonotype has only a few counts. This rearrangement joins TRBV5-1 to TRBJ2-2; TRBD1 aligns across 11 bases. V shed 3 bases, J shed 4 bases, and the junction held 2 bases outside the gene matches. The CDR3 length is 15 residues. CDR1 and CDR2 from the germline V gene are SGHRS and YFSETQ. The CDR3 sequence: CASSWGTGGTGELFF. Here the CDR3 DNA reads TGCGCCAGCAGCTGGGGGACAGGGGGCACCGGGGAGCTGTTTTTT.

The rearrangement uses TRBV7-2 and TRBJ2-7, with D perhaps TRBD1 or TRBD2 (5 bases each). This CDR3 region has 13 residues. V lost 1 base and J 4 bases, leaving 8 bases between the germline ends. Germline V gene sequence: CDR1 SGHTA, CDR2 FQGNSA. This chain's CDR3 is CASSLEGPYEQYF. CDR3 in DNA: TGTGCCAGCAGCTTAGAGGGACCTTACGAGCAGTACTTC.

This clonotype was picked up a small number of times. This rearrangement joins TRBV4-3 to TRBJ2-1; D call uncertain. Germline lookup yields CDR1 LGHNA and CDR2 YSLEER. The CDR3 totals 13 residues. V gave up 1 base and J gave up 6 bases, with 7 bases separating them. In nucleotides, the CDR3 is TGCGCCAGCAGCCAAGTGACCGGCAATGAGCAGTTCTTC. Protein product: CASSQVTGNEQFF.

The chain links TRBV4-3 to TRBJ2-5, with a weak D call TRBD2 (7 bases). Trimming took off 1 base at V and 7 bases at J, with 22 bases between the two ends. The CDR3 sequence is 17 residues long. Germline V gene lookup returns CDR1 LGHNA and CDR2 YSLEER. In nucleotides, the CDR3 is TGCGCCAGCAGCCAAGCGCTCGCGCGGGGGCCTTCGGGGACCCAGTACTTC. Translating it yields CASSQALARGPSGTQYF.

The genes are TRBV4-1 and TRBJ2-1; D remains ambiguous. V was clipped by 3 bases and J by 8 bases, with 14 bases between them. The V gene's germline CDR1 is MGHRA and CDR2 YSYEKL. The length of the CDR3 is 14 residues. The CDR3 reads CASSQSLPRDEQFF. The CDR3 DNA sequence: TGCGCCAGCAGCCAGAGCCTCCCGCGCGATGAGCAGTTCTTC.